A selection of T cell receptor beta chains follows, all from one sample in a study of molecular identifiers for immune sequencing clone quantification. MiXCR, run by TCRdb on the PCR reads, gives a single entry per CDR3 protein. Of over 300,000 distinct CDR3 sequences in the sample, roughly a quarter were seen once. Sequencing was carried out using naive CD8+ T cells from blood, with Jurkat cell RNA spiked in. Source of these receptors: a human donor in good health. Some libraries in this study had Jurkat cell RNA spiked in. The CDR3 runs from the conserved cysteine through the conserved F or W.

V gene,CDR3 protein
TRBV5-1,CASSFNKDSQSYEQYF
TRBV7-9,CASSLVQATGTEAFF
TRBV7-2,CASSFCSSYEQYF
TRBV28,CASSSPTGTGTRDPTYEQYF
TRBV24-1,CATSDPTGTGELFF
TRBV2,CASSGRGDRLEAQYF
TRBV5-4,CASRGEAGERFF
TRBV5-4,CASSLGRDEQYF
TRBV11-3,CASSSGRNGVYEQYF
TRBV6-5,CASGLAGAHQEAQYF
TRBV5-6,CASSWATGTEAFF
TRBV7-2,CASSEDRPTTIYFAEAFF
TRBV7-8,CASSWPAGTPSYEQYF
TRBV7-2,CASSSGGGAETQYF
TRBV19,CASRYGADNSPLHF
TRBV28,CASSFRGGNTEAFF
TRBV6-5,CASSYSSTGEEAFF
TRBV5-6,CASTELGAFF
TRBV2,CASSWWGNQPQHF
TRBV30,CAWSGQRNEQFF
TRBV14,CASSPGLNQPQHF
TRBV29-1,CSARGPQGGYTF
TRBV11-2,CASSLVWGSETQYF
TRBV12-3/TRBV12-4,CASSPTEGVQPQHF
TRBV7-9,CASSLAGLPGELFF
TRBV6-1,CASSAEGSWTEAFF
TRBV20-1,CSARALAGVSEQFF
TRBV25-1,CASSDTTGMNTEAFF
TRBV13,CASRQYLMNTEAFF
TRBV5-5,CASSLDLGISYEQYF
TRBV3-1,CASSQISSGANVLTF
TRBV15,CATSTGAMNTEAFF
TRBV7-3,CASSLGVPSGANVLTF
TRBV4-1,CASSQDPSQNEAFF
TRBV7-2,CASSLGRGHGNQPQHF
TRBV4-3,CASKGTGADTQYF
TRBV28,CASKNSGTGETQYF
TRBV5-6,CASSLGGVLTEAFF
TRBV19,CASSTAGTDTQYF
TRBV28,CASSLSHPSYEQYF
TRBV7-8,CASSLGPPGYEQYF
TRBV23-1,CASSQSKGGVRTGELFF